This TCR beta chain appears in the sequencing data of a study of blood T cell repertoires in COVID-19. Study-wide background: Acute and convalescent COVID-19 samples came from the United States, Italy and Spain.

Source study methods: Reference gene primer amplification gave nucleated cell count estimates. Produced via immunoSEQ multiplex PCR; TCRdb's table is partial and in-frame only. That table furnishes V, J and clone size, whereas the DNA furnished D and trimming. Found here are some 47,000 clones, roughly 89% of them singletons; the top ten hold nearly 5%. There are 13 residues in the CDR3. Germline V gives CDR1 PRHDT, CDR2 FYEKMQ (reference sequence). The V end was cut by 5 bases, the J end by 3 bases, with 11 bases between. The chain couples TRBV13 to TRBJ2-7; D uncertain. The TCR was taken from a man aged 60 to 75 with active COVID-19. The sample taken for sequencing was peripheral blood. The CDR3 loop is CASSRASDYEQYF. DNA of the CDR3: TGTGCCAGCAGCCGCGCGTCTGACTACGAGCAGTACTTC.